This T cell receptor (beta chain) was sequenced in a study of metastatic and nonmetastatic thyroid tumors. On the study more broadly: Repertoires from malignant and benign thyroid patients were compared across blood and tumor or nodule tissue. Study results and limitations: The reported finding was significantly higher TCR beta diversity in malignant thyroid tumors relative to benign nodules, in blood and tumor.

The CDR3 length is 13 residues. Trimming took off 0 bases at V and 2 bases at J, with 5 bases between the two ends. CDR1 is MGHRA and CDR2 is YSYEKL in the germline V gene. Every patient was untreated before thyroid surgery. Per the original data handling: Differences in CDR3 between clinicopathological groups were drawn on to build a classifier intended to discriminate distant-metastatic papillary thyroid cancer patients. MiXCR reprocessed the PCR reads for TCRdb. TCRdb, not the original authors, processed these V and J calls. The sample consists of 20,000 to 25,000 clones, 15% to 20% of them appearing once. This clone was counted many times. Antigen specificity is unknown.

This chain joins TRBV4-1 and TRBJ2-7; D remains ambiguous. The clonotype was recovered from a male donor with papillary thyroid cancer or a benign thyroid nodule (not recorded which). Some clones in this sample may be carry-over from other donors' samples. The sequenced material came from adjacent normal tissue. CDR3 DNA sequence: TGCGCCAGCAGCCAAGATCGTACCTACGAGCAGTACTTC. Translation gives CASSQDRTYEQYF.